These T cell receptor beta chains were read from a single sample in a study of technical replicates of blood from a few donors. Produced via immunoSEQ multiplex PCR; TCRdb's table is partial and in-frame only. Of 75,000 to 95,000 clones listed, approximately 94% are singletons. The source material was T cells isolated from PBMCs. All receptors come from a human donor in good health. Both conserved end residues are part of each CDR3. Each record gives: D gene, J gene, clone size, V gene, CDR3 DNA, CDR3 protein. D genes are given only for firm matches. A clone size is listed for some rows: how often the clone was seen (once, few, many), or a class if it is expanded.

-	TRBJ2-3	-	TRBV5-1	TGCGCCAGCAGCTTGTGGGCAGAAACTAGCACAGATACGCAGTATTTT	CASSLWAETSTDTQYF
-	TRBJ1-3	-	TRBV7-8	TGTGCCAGCAGCTTAATTTTTGGAACAGCTGGAAACACCATATATTTT	CASSLIFGTAGNTIYF
TRBD1	TRBJ1-3	once	TRBV27	TGTGCCAGCAGCACTCGGGACAGGGGAAACACCATATATTTT	CASSTRDRGNTIYF
TRBD1	TRBJ1-4	-	TRBV5-1	TGCGCCAGCAGCTTGGGGGTTCGACAGGGGGAAGCTGGCAGACCAGAAAAACTGTTTTTT	CASSLGVRQGEAGRPEKLFF
TRBD1	TRBJ1-1	-	TRBV4-1	TGCGCCAGCAGCACCCTGACAGGGGGGCGAACTGAAGCTTTCTTT	CASSTLTGGRTEAFF
-	TRBJ2-7	-	TRBV6-5	TGTGCCAGCAGTTACGGGTCCGGGATCAACGAGCAGTACTTC	CASSYGSGINEQYF
TRBD1	TRBJ2-2	-	TRBV7-6	TGTGCCAGCAATTGGACACCGGGACAGGGCGGGGACGGGGAGCTGTTTTTT	CASNWTPGQGGDGELFF
TRBD2	TRBJ2-7	-	TRBV6-5	TGTGCCAGCAGTTACTCGGCGACTAGCGGGAATTACGAGCAGTACTTC	CASSYSATSGNYEQYF
-	TRBJ1-2	-	TRBV7-9	TGTGCCAGCAGCCAAATCCGGCGGACAGACTATGGCTACACCTTC	CASSQIRRTDYGYTF
-	TRBJ1-2	-	TRBV30	TGTGCCTGGACCAGGCCCGACACGTGGGGCTACACCTTC	CAWTRPDTWGYTF
-	TRBJ2-1	once	TRBV5-6	TGTGCCAGCAGCTTCGTTTCAGGCCCCTCCTACAATGAGCAGTTCTTC	CASSFVSGPSYNEQFF
TRBD2	TRBJ2-3	once	TRBV18	TGTGCCAGCTCACCGGGTAGGCTAGCGGGAGGAGGATCCAGTCCTTACGGGTGGTATTTT	CASSPGRLAGGGSSPYGWYF
-	TRBJ2-3	-	TRBV5-1	TGCGCCAGCAGCTTGGTGGCGGGCACAGATACGCAGTATTTT	CASSLVAGTDTQYF
TRBD1	TRBJ2-1	-	TRBV9	TGTGCCAGCAGCGTAGGGTCCTCAGGGGGCTATGAGCAGTTCTTC	CASSVGSSGGYEQFF
TRBD1	TRBJ2-1	-	TRBV15	TGTGCCACCAGCAGTACATACGGGGGGAACCCGGGGACAGGGGAAAAAGCGGGAGCGGGGGAGTTCTTC	CATSSTYGGNPGTGEKAGAGEFF
-	TRBJ2-7	-	TRBV28	TGTGCCAGCAGTTTCCCAGGAATCTACGAGCAGTACTTC	CASSFPGIYEQYF
-	TRBJ1-4	once	TRBV27	TGTGCCAGCAGTTTATCCCTCCTCTTTAATGAGGAAAAACTGTTTTTT	CASSLSLLFNEEKLFF
-	TRBJ1-1	-	TRBV13	TGTGCCAGCAGCCAACCAGGCGACAGGCCCGAAGCTTTCTTT	CASSQPGDRPEAFF
TRBD2	TRBJ2-3	-	TRBV10-2	TGCGCCAGCAGTGAGTCGCCTAGCGGGAGCCATAGCACAGATACGCAGTATTTT	CASSESPSGSHSTDTQYF
-	TRBJ2-1	-	TRBV11-3	TGTGCCATCGGCCAGGGGGGCCGAGCTTACAATGAGCAGTTCTTC	CAIGQGGRAYNEQFF
-	TRBJ1-1	-	TRBV9	TGTGCCAGCAGCGTGAAAGCCCTAAACACTGAAGCTTTCTTT	CASSVKALNTEAFF
-	TRBJ2-1	-	TRBV4-1	TGCGCCAGCAGCCACGGAGGGCAGGTTCCCTACAATGAGCAGTTCTTC	CASSHGGQVPYNEQFF
-	TRBJ1-3	-	TRBV5-1	TGCGCCAGCAGCTTGGAGCGTCGTTTCGGAGGGGCGAGCTCTGGAAACACCATATATTTT	CASSLERRFGGASSGNTIYF
-	TRBJ1-1	-	TRBV5-4	TGTGCCAGCAGCTCAAAAAACGCGGAAGAAGCTTTCTTT	CASSSKNAEEAFF
-	TRBJ2-1	-	TRBV5-4	TGTGCCAGCAGCTTGGGTCTCGCGGGGGCCAATGAGCAGTTCTTC	CASSLGLAGANEQFF
-	TRBJ1-2	-	TRBV15	TGTGCCACCAGCAGAGTGGCGGATCACTATGGCTACACCTTC	CATSRVADHYGYTF
TRBD1	TRBJ1-2	-	TRBV30	TGTGCCAGACTGACAGGGGACTATGGCTACACCTTC	CARLTGDYGYTF
TRBD2	TRBJ2-3	-	TRBV5-6	TGTGCCAGCAGCTTGGAACTAGCGGGAGCAGATACGCAGTATTTT	CASSLELAGADTQYF
TRBD1	TRBJ1-4	-	TRBV4-2	TGTGCCAGCAGTCCCCGGCAGGGGGACCATGAAAAACTGTTTTTT	CASSPRQGDHEKLFF
TRBD1	TRBJ2-7	-	TRBV29-1	TGCAGCGGGCGGACAGGGTACTACGAGCAGTACTTC	CSGRTGYYEQYF
-	TRBJ1-1	once	TRBV27	TGTGCCAGCAGTACGGGGATTGAAGCTTTCTTT	CASSTGIEAFF
TRBD1	TRBJ1-3	-	TRBV2	TGTGCCAGCAGTGAACAGACAGGGGGCCTCTCTATAGGGATATATTTT	CASSEQTGGLSIGIYF
-	TRBJ2-1	-	TRBV18	TGTGCCAGCTCCAAAACAGGACCCTACAATGAGCAGTTCTTC	CASSKTGPYNEQFF
-	TRBJ1-1	-	TRBV5-4	TGTGCCAGCAGCTTGGTAAGGGGTTCGAACACTGAAGCTTTCTTT	CASSLVRGSNTEAFF
TRBD2	TRBJ2-1	-	TRBV13	TGTGCCAGCAGCTCCGCGGGACTAGTTGAGCAGTTCTTC	CASSSAGLVEQFF
TRBD2	TRBJ2-5	-	TRBV7-9	TGTGCCAGCAGCTTGCTGGGACTAGCGGGAGTCAGGGAGACCCAGTACTTC	CASSLLGLAGVRETQYF
-	TRBJ2-7	-	TRBV12-1	TGTGCCAGCAGCTTCATCCCCTACGAGCAGTACTTC	CASSFIPYEQYF
-	TRBJ1-2	once	TRBV4-1	TGCGCCAGCAGCCCGAACTTCAGGCTTGTAAGGAATTACACCTTC	CASSPNFRLVRNYTF
TRBD1	TRBJ1-2	-	TRBV6-1	TGTGCCAGCAGTGCCCGGGACAGGGGGCGGTTGGGCTATGGCTACACCTTC	CASSARDRGRLGYGYTF
TRBD2	TRBJ2-5	-	TRBV2	TGTGCCAGCAGTGACGGCGGGAGGTCAGAGACCCAGTACTTC	CASSDGGRSETQYF
TRBD1	TRBJ1-1	-	TRBV10-2	TGCGCCAGCGGGGCAGGGGGCAGGACTGAAGCTTTCTTT	CASGAGGRTEAFF